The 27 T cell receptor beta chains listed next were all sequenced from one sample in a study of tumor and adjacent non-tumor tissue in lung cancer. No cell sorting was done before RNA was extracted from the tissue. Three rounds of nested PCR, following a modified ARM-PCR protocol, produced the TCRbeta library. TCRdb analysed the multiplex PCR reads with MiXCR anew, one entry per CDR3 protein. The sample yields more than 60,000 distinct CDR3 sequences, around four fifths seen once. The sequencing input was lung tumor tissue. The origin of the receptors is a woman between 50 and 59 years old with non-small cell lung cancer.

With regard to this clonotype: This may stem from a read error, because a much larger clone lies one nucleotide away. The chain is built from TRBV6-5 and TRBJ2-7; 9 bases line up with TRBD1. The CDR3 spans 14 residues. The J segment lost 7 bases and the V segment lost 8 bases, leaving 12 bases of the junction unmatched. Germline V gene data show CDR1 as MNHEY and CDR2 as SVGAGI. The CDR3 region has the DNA TGTGCCAGCCGGGTCGGGGACAGGGATAGTGAGCAGTACTTC. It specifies CASRVGDRDSEQYF.

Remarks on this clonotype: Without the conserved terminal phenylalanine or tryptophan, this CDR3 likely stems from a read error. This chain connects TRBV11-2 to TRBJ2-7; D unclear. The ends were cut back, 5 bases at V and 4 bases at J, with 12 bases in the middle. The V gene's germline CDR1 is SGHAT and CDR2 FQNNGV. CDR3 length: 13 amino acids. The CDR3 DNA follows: TGTGCCAGCAGCCCCCAGATGTTGTACGAGCAGTACATC. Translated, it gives CASSPQMLYEQYI.

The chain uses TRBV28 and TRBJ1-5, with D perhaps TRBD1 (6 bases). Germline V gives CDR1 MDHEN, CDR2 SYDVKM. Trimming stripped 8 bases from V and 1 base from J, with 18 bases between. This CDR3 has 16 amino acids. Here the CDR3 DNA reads TGTGCCAGCGTGAGACGACAGGCCGGCAGCAATCAGCCCCAGCATTTT. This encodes CASVRRQAGSNQPQHF.

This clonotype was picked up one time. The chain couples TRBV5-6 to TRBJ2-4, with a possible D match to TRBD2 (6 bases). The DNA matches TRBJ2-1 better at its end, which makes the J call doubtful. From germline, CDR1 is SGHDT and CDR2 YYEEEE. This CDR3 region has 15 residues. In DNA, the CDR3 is TGTGCCAGCACCACGACAGAACTAGCCAAGAACATTCAGTTCTTC. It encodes CASTTTELAKNIQFF.

CDR3 sequence (DNA): TGTGCCAGCAGTGAAGTCACCCAGGAGCTGTTTTTT. Its protein product is CASSEVTQELFF. V and J are TRBV11-2 and TRBJ2-2; no definite D call. Germline lookup yields CDR1 SGHAT and CDR2 FQNNGV. This CDR3 has 12 amino acids. V shed 6 bases and J shed 10 bases, with 12 bases lying between them.

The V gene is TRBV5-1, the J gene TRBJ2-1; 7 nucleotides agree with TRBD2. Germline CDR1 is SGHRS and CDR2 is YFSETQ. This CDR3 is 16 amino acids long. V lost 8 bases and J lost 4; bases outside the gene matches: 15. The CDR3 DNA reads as TGCGCCAGTAGCGCCATGACTAGCAGGGATTACAATGAGCAGTTCTTC. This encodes CASSAMTSRDYNEQFF. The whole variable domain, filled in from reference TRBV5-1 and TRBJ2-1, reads KAGVTQTPRYLIKTRGQQVTLSCSPISGHRSVSWYQQTPGQGLQFLFEYFSETQRNKGNFPGRFSGRQFSNSRSEMNVSTLELGDSALYLCASSAMTSRDYNEQFFGPGTRLTVL.

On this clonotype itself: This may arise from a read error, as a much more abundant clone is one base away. The CDR3 DNA follows: TGCGCCAGCAGCCTGGGAGGGCCGGCAGATACGCAGTATTTT. Protein sequence: CASSLGGPADTQYF. The chain joins TRBV5-1 to TRBJ2-3; 7 positions agree with TRBD2. This CDR3 spans 14 amino acids. The germline V gene encodes CDR1 SGHRS and CDR2 YFSETQ. The V and J ends lost 4 bases and 4 bases, in that order; junction bases with no gene match: 6.

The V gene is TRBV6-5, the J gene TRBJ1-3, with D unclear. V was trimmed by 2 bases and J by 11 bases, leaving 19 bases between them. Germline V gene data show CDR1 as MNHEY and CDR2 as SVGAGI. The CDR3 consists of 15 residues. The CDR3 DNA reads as TGTGCCAGCAGTTACGTTCCTGTCTCTGGAAAGGCCATATATTTT. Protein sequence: CASSYVPVSGKAIYF.

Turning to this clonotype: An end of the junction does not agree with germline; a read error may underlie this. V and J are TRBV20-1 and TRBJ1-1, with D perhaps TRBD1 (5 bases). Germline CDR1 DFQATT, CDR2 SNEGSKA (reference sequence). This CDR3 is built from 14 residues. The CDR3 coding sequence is TGCAGTCCTAGAGACAGACACACGAACACTAAAGCTTTCTTT. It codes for CSPRDRHTNTKAFF.

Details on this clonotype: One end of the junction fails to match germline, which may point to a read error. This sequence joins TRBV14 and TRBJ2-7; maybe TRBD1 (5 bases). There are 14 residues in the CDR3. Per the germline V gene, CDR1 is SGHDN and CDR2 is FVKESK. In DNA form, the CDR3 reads TGTGGCAGCAGCGCCCAGGGAATAACCTACGAGCAGTACTTC. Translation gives CGSSAQGITYEQYF.

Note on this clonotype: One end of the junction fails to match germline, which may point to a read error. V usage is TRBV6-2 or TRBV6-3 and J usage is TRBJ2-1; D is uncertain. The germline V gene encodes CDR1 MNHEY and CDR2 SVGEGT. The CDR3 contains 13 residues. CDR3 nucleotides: TGTGCCAGTAGTTTAGTCCCTTACAATGAGCAGTTGTTC. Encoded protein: CASSLVPYNEQLF.

The CDR3 reads CSVSSARELDTQYF. The CDR3 DNA reads TGCAGCGTTTCTAGCGCGAGAGAGCTAGATACGCAGTATTTT. This sequence joins TRBV29-1 and TRBJ2-3; tentative D call: TRBD2 (6 bases). The germline V gene encodes CDR1 SQVTM and CDR2 ANQGSEA. Trimming cost V 5 bases and J 5 bases, with 17 bases left between them. The CDR3 runs to 14 residues.

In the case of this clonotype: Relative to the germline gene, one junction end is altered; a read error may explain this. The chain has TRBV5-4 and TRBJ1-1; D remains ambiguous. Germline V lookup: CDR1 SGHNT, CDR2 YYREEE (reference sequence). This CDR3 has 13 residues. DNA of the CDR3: TGTGCCAGCAGCGTGGATAGAAACACTGAAACTTTCTTT. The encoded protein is CASSVDRNTETFF.

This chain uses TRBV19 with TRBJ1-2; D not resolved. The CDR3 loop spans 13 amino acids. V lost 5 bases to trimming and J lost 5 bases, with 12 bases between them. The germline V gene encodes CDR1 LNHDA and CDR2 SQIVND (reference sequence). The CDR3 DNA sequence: TGTGCCAGTAGTCCAAAAGGTGCTTATGGCTACACCTTC. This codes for CASSPKGAYGYTF.

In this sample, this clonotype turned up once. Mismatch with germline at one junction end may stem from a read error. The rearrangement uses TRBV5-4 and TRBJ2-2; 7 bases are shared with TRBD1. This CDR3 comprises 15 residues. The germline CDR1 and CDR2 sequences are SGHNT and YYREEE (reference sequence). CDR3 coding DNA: TGTGACAGCCAACAAAACAGGGGAAACACCGGGGAGCTGTTTTTT. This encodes CDSQQNRGNTGELFF. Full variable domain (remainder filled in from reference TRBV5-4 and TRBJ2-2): ETGVTQSPTHLIKTRGQQVTLRCSSQSGHNTVSWYQQALGQGPQFIFQYYREEENGRGNFPPRFSGLQFPNYSSELNVNALELDDSALYLCDSQQNRGNTGELFFGEGSRLTVL.

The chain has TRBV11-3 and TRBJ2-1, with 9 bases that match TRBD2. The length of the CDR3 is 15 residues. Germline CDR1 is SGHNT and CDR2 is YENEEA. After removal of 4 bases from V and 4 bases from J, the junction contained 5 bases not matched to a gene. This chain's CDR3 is CASSSEAGGYNEQFF. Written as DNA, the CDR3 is TGTGCCAGCAGCTCCGAGGCGGGGGGGTACAATGAGCAGTTCTTC.

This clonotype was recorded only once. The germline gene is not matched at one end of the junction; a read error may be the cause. CDR3 protein: CANSYFRDRVDNEQFF. In nucleotides, the CDR3 is TGTGCCAACAGTTACTTCCGGGACAGGGTCGACAATGAGCAGTTCTTC. This chain links TRBV6-5 with TRBJ2-1; 9 bases map to TRBD1. CDR1 is MNHEY, CDR2 SVGAGI, per germline. This CDR3 comprises 16 residues.

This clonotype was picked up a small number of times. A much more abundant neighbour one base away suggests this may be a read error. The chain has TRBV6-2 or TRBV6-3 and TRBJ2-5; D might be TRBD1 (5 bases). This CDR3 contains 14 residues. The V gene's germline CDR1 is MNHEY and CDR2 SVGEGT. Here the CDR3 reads CVSSYSKGAETQYF. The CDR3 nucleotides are TGTGTCAGCAGTTACTCGAAAGGGGCGGAGACCCAGTACTTC.

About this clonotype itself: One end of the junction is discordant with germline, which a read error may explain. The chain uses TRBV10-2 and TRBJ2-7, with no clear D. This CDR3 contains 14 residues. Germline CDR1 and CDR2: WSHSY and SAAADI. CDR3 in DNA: TGCGCCTCCCGAGACACACACTCCTCCTACGAGCGGTACTTC. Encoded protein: CASRDTHSSYERYF.

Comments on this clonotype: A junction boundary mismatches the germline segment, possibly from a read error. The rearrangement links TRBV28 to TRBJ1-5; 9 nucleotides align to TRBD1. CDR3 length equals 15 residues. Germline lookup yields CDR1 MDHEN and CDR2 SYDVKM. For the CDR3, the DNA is TGTGGCAGCAGACCGGGACAGGGTTTTAATGAGCCCCAGCATTTT. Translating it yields CGSRPGQGFNEPQHF.

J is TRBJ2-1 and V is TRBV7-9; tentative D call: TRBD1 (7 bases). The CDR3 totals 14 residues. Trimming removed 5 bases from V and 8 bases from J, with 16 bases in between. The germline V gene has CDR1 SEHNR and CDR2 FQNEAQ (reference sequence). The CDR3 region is CASSPSGGGDEQFF. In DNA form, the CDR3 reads TGTGCCAGCAGCCCCAGTGGAGGGGGCGATGAGCAGTTCTTC.

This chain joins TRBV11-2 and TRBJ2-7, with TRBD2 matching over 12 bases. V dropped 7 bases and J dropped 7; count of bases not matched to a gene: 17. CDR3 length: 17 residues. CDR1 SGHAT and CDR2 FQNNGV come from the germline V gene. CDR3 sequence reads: CASNPRTSGIALWEQYF. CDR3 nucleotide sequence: TGTGCCAGCAACCCCCGGACTAGCGGGATAGCATTGTGGGAGCAGTACTTC.

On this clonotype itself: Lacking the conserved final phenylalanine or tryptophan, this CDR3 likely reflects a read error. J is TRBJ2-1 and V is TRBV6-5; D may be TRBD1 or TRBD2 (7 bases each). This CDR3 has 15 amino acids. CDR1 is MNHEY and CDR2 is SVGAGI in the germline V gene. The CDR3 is CASSYTGLGGGEQFI. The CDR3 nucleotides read TGCGCCAGCAGTTATACTGGACTAGGGGGCGGTGAGCAGTTCATC.

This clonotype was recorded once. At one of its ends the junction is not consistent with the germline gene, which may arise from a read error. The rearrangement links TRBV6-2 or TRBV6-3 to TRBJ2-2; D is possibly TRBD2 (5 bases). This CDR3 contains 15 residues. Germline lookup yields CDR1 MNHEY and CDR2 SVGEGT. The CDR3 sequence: CVSCPTFAGTGELFF. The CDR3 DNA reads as TGTGTCAGCTGCCCAACATTCGCGGGCACCGGGGAGCTGTTTTTT.

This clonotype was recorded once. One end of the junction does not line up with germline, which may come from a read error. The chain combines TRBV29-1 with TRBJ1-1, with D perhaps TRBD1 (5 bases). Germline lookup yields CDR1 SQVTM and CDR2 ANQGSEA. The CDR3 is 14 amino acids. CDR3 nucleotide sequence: TGCAGGGTTGGGGGGGAACAGGACAACAATGAAGCTTTCTTT. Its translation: CRVGGEQDNNEAFF.

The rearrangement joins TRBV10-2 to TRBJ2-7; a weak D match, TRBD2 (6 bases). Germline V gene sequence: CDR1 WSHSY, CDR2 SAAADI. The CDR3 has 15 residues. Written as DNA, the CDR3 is TGCACTAGCAGTGAGCGACTGGGGCTTTCCTACGAGCAGTACTTC. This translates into CTSSERLGLSYEQYF.

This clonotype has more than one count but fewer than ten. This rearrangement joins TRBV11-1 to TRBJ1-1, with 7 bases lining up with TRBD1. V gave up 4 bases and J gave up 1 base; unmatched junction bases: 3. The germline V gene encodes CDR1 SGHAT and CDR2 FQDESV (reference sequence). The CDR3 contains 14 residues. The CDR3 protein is CASSYGQANTEAFF. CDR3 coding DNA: TGTGCCAGCAGCTACGGACAGGCGAACACTGAAGCTTTCTTT.